The clone carrying this T cell receptor beta chain appeared a few times. V lost 8 bases and J lost 3, with 17 bases in between. CDR1 and CDR2 (germline): LGHNA, YNFKEQ. The CDR3 is 14 amino acids. The data stem from a study of blood T cells in healthy people across ages. A J-beta primer mix and a sample-barcoded 5' primer were used in a second PCR of roughly 6 to 11 cycles. TCRdb reanalysed the 5' RACE reads using MiXCR and keeps one entry per CDR3 protein. The sample includes approximately 800,000 distinct CDR3 sequences, around a quarter of them seen just once. The sample was also linked to a second study, of T cells of mothers and their children.

V gene TRBV4-2 combines with J gene TRBJ2-7; tentatively, D is TRBD2 (6 bases). The receptor's source is a boy aged 10-17 years in good health. Sequencing was carried out using blood. The CDR3 region is CASSEGTSNYEQYF. CDR3 nucleotide sequence: TGTGCCAGCTCAGAGGGAACTAGCAACTACGAGCAGTACTTC.